The clone carrying this TCR beta chain appeared a few times. The data were obtained in a study of blood T cell repertoires in COVID-19. Across the whole study: Sites across the United States, Italy and Spain contributed samples from acute and convalescent COVID-19. The cDNA or gDNA used as material had been derived from T cells, B-cell-depleted T cells, or PBMCs.

Germline values: CDR1 SGHRS, CDR2 YFSETQ. The CDR3 runs 13 residues. Unmatched junction bases numbered 5, after V lost 6 bases and J lost 3 bases. In the source study's methods: Amplified reference gene primers provided the basis for estimating nucleated cell counts. The method was immunoSEQ multiplex PCR; TCRdb's version includes in-frame clones alone and lacks a portion of them. For V, J and clone size, that table is used; D and trimming come from the DNA. This sample has 300,000 to 450,000 clones, with 81% found just once. This chain links TRBV5-1 with TRBJ2-7, with 8 bases identical to TRBD2. The source material was peripheral blood. The origin of this receptor is a human donor with acute or convalescent COVID-19. The donor label of this sample is uncertain. For the CDR3, the DNA is TGCGCCAGCAAACTAGCGGATAGCTACGAGCAGTACTTC. As protein: CASKLADSYEQYF.